These 11 T cell receptor beta chains were sequenced from one sample in a study of cytomegalovirus exposure and HLA in healthy donors (dated by TCRdb to 2015 to 2018). The method was the immunoSEQ multiplex PCR assay. The multiplex PCR relied on a mix of 60 forward primers for TCR Vbeta segments and 13 reverse primers for TCR Jbeta segments. This immuneACCESS table, as held by TCRdb, lists in-frame sequences with V and J called but not all clones. Of the missing ones, under half trace to an unresolved V gene in checked studies; the others have no known cause. The sample table holds 150,000 to 180,000 clones, of which over 65% were seen once. Roughly 4% of the sample is held by the ten biggest clonotypes. The sample was PBMCs. The receptors come from a woman in her forties in good health and CMV-seronegative.

The table lists this clone with a count of one. The chain uses TRBV11-2 and TRBJ2-1; D gene unclear. Germline V lookup: CDR1 SGHAT, CDR2 FQNNGV. Trimming pared 5 bases from V and 8 bases from J, leaving 19 bases between. The CDR3 is 15 residues long. The DNA for the CDR3 is TGTGCCAGCAGCACCGGCCTAGTAATTAACTATGAGCAGTTCTTC. Its protein is CASSTGLVINYEQFF.

This clone showed up just a few times. The chain couples TRBV13 to TRBJ2-1; no clear D gene. Trimming pared 0 bases from V and 5 bases from J, leaving 8 bases between. This CDR3 spans 14 amino acids. CDR1 is PRHDT and CDR2 is FYEKMQ in the germline V gene (reference sequence). For the CDR3, the DNA is TGTGCCAGCAGCTTAGGCCTGCAGAACAATGAGCAGTTCTTC. The encoded protein is CASSLGLQNNEQFF. Variable domain in full (rest from reference TRBV13 and TRBJ2-1): AAGVIQSPRHLIKEKRETATLKCYPIPRHDTVYWYQQGPGQDPQFLISFYEKMQSDKGSIPDRFSAQQFSDYHSELNMSSLELGDSALYFCASSLGLQNNEQFFGPGTRLTVL.

This chain connects TRBV27 to TRBJ1-3; a weak D match, TRBD1 (5 bases). Germline V gene data show CDR1 as MNHEY and CDR2 as SMNVEV (reference sequence). The CDR3 contains 15 residues. V was shortened by 6 bases and J by 0 bases, with 12 bases between the two germline ends. In nucleotides, the CDR3 is TGTGCCAGCAGCCGCCGCGGGGGCTCTGGAAACACCATATATTTT. Translating it yields CASSRRGGSGNTIYF.

The chain carries TRBV13 and TRBJ2-3, with 10 bases matching TRBD2. Trimming at V came to 5 bases and at J to 0 bases, leaving 8 bases not matched to a gene. CDR3 size: 17 residues. CDR1 and CDR2 from the germline V gene are PRHDT and FYEKMQ (reference sequence). The chain's CDR3 is CASSPSSGGPSTDTQYF. The CDR3 DNA reads as TGTGCCAGCAGCCCCTCTAGCGGGGGACCTAGCACAGATACGCAGTATTTT.

This clone was counted between two and nine times. The rearrangement links TRBV30 to TRBJ1-5, with D hard to call. Trimming cost V 0 bases and J 7 bases, with 10 bases left between them. CDR3 length: 13 amino acids. Per germline, CDR1 GTSNPN and CDR2 SVGIG (reference sequence). CDR3 loop: CAWSVESSQPQHF. The CDR3 DNA follows: TGTGCCTGGAGTGTAGAGAGCTCGCAGCCCCAGCATTTT.

This chain uses TRBV2 with TRBJ2-5; 8 bases align to TRBD2. Trimming cost V 7 bases and J 4 bases; bases outside gene matches: 11. This CDR3 spans 15 amino acids. Germline CDR1 reads SNHLY; CDR2 reads FYNNEI. The CDR3 loop is CASTHPGGVTETQYF. The CDR3 DNA is TGTGCCAGCACCCACCCGGGAGGGGTTACAGAGACCCAGTACTTC.

This clone was seen only once. The genes are TRBV19 and TRBJ2-7; 10 positions match TRBD1. CDR3 length equals 13 residues. CDR1 and CDR2 from the germline V gene are LNHDA and SQIVND (reference sequence). Germline trimming cut 5 bases from V and 3 bases from J; bases unmatched to any gene: 1. Here the CDR3 DNA reads TGTGCCAGTAGTGGACAGGGGGTCTACGAGCAGTACTTC. Protein: CASSGQGVYEQYF.

The gene calls are TRBV7-2 and TRBJ1-1; D unresolved. The CDR3 runs to 15 residues. CDR1 is SGHTA, CDR2 FQGNSA, per germline. Trimming left V 0 bases short and J 10 bases short, with 18 bases between. The CDR3 reads CASSLAVAAAVPAFF. DNA of the CDR3: TGTGCCAGCAGCTTAGCCGTCGCGGCTGCCGTCCCAGCTTTCTTT.

The rearrangement links TRBV7-9 to TRBJ1-5; 8 bases agree with TRBD1. CDR1 SEHNR and CDR2 FQNEAQ come from the germline V gene (reference sequence). The CDR3 consists of 15 residues. Losses at the gene ends were 2 bases for V and 3 bases for J; bases not matched to a gene: 3. CDR3: CASSLTGGPNQPQHF. CDR3 DNA sequence: TGTGCCAGCAGCTTAACAGGGGGGCCCAATCAGCCCCAGCATTTT.

The genes are TRBV27 and TRBJ1-5; D gene ambiguous. The CDR3 has 16 amino acids. Trimming cost V 5 bases and J 4 bases, with 18 bases left between them. Germline values: CDR1 MNHEY, CDR2 SMNVEV (reference sequence). The DNA for the CDR3 is TGTGCCAGCAGTCCCTTGGGCCCCTCCTTTAATCAGCCCCAGCATTTT. Residues: CASSPLGPSFNQPQHF.

The rearrangement links TRBV5-4 to TRBJ2-7, with D possibly matching TRBD1 (6 bases). Germline CDR1 SGHNT, CDR2 YYREEE (reference sequence). There are 15 residues in the CDR3. Trimming took 4 bases from V and 9 from J, leaving 23 bases between them. The CDR3 sequence is CASSRQQTGPEGQYF. The CDR3 DNA follows: TGTGCCAGCAGCCGCCAGCAGACAGGTCCCGAGGGGCAGTACTTC.